This TCR beta chain derives from a study of control samples from healthy donors and cancer patients. Data came from immunoSEQ multiplex PCR; TCRdb stores just in-frame clones and leaves some out. The sample shows tens of thousands of clones, about 94% of them seen only once. CDR1 MNHNS and CDR2 SASEGT come from the germline V gene. V dropped 1 base and J dropped 4 bases, with 13 bases sitting between them. The CDR3 sequence is 15 residues long. This receptor was obtained from a woman in her late teens or twenties in good health. The rearrangement joins TRBV6-1 to TRBJ1-2, with unresolved D. Sequencing was done on a sample of blood. CDR3 in DNA: TGTGCCAGCAGTGAAGATGTGGGGTTTTTCTATGGCTACACCTTC. It specifies CASSEDVGFFYGYTF.